The source of this T cell receptor beta chain is a study of OX40 agonist ivuxolimab in advanced cancers. About the research overall: Patients were given ivuxolimab, an antibody that agonizes OX40 (CD134). Study-wide results and caveats: Clones of CD4+ and CD8+ blood T cells grew by week 6 at doses of 0.1 to 3.0 mg/kg. The mean number of expanded clones was higher in CD8+ T cells than in CD4+. Low levels of normalized T-cell clonal expansion also appeared in some nonresponders.

Using immunoSEQ multiplex PCR, the repertoire was profiled, and TCRdb retains in-frame clones only, with some absent. The table shows fewer than 100,000 clones, with 87% occurring only once. Regarding this clone: Antigen specificity is unknown.

The CDR3 runs 12 residues. CDR1 is SEHNR, CDR2 FQNEAQ, per germline (reference sequence). The V end was cut by 3 bases, the J end by 6 bases, with 6 bases between. The V and J genes are TRBV7-9 and TRBJ2-1, with a tentative D call TRBD1 (5 bases). This receptor was identified in an adult with an advanced solid tumor such as melanoma, head and neck, liver or kidney cancer. The source material was CD4+ or CD8+ T cells sorted from blood, sampled in a trial of the OX40 agonist ivuxolimab. The CDR3 DNA sequence: TGTGCCAGCAGCTTTACAGGCAATGAGCAGTTCTTC. Its translation is CASSFTGNEQFF.